This record looks at one T cell receptor (beta chain) sequence and its context. This sample was included in a study of blood T cell repertoires in COVID-19. From germline, CDR1 is MNHEY and CDR2 SVGAGI. The CDR3 is 11 residues long. With 6 bases removed from V and 10 bases from J, the gap between germline ends came to 10 bases. Profiling relied on immunoSEQ multiplex PCR, and the TCRdb table lists in-frame clones only, not all of them. This table holds about 67,000 clones, 70% to 90% found once. The receptor's source is a woman in her sixties or seventies with acute or convalescent COVID-19. Source material: peripheral blood. The chain uses TRBV6-5 and TRBJ2-1; tentative D call: TRBD1 (5 bases). Here the CDR3 reads CASRFDREQFF. For the CDR3, the DNA is TGTGCCAGCAGATTTGACAGAGAGCAGTTCTTC.